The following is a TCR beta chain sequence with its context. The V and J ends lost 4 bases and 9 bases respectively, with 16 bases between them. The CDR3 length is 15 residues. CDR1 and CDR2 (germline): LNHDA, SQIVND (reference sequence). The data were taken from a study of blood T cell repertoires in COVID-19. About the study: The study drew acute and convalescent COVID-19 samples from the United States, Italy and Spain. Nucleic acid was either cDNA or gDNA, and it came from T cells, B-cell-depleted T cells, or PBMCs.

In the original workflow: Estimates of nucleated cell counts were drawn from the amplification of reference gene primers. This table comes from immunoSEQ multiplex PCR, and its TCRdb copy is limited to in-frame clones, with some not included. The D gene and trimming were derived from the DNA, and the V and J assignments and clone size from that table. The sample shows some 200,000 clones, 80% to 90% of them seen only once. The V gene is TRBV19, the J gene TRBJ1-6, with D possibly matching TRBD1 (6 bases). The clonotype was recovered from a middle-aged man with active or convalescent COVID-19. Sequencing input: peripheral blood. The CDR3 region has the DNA TGTGCCAGTAGTAATTGGGGCAGGGGCGCTTCACCCCTCCACTTT. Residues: CASSNWGRGASPLHF.